The 19 T cell receptor beta chains listed next were all sequenced from one sample in a study of blood T cell repertoires in COVID-19. TCRdb's table, derived via immunoSEQ multiplex PCR, lists solely in-frame clones and lacks some. In the table there are about 200,000 clones, 86% of which are singletons. Sequenced input: PBMCs or T cells enriched from blood (not recorded which). Receptors originate from a man aged 40-50 years with acute COVID-19.

V usage is TRBV2 and J usage is TRBJ2-2, with TRBD2 identical over 8 bases. This CDR3 is built from 14 residues. The germline gives CDR1 SNHLY, CDR2 FYNNEI. Germline trimming cut 4 bases from V and 8 bases from J; bases unmatched to any gene: 6. The CDR3 nucleotides are TGTGCCAGCAGTGCCGGGAGGGCGTGGGGGGAGCTGTTTTTT. Its translation is CASSAGRAWGELFF.

This clone is a singleton in its sample. This rearrangement joins TRBV19 to TRBJ1-3, with D possibly matching TRBD1 (5 bases). V was clipped by 7 bases and J by 10 bases, with 11 bases between them. This CDR3 comprises 11 residues. Germline V gene lookup returns CDR1 LNHDA and CDR2 SQIVND (reference sequence). The DNA of the CDR3 is TGTGCCAGTATGGCAGGGCTAACCATATATTTT. It yields the protein CASMAGLTIYF.

V is TRBV20-1 and J is TRBJ1-2; D is unclear. Germline CDR1 DFQATT, CDR2 SNEGSKA (reference sequence). Trimming removed 3 bases at V and 5 bases at J, with 13 bases between. CDR3 length: 13 amino acids. The CDR3 here is CSASYPGKYGYTF. The CDR3 DNA reads as TGCAGTGCTAGTTATCCGGGAAAATATGGCTACACCTTC.

V is TRBV23-1 and J is TRBJ2-7, with 10 nucleotides matching TRBD2. TRBV23-1 counts as an open reading frame of uncertain function. V was clipped by 0 bases and J by 3 bases; unmatched bases: 14. This CDR3 has 19 amino acids. The CDR3: CASSQSLSGRAKINYEQYF. CDR3 nucleotides: TGCGCCAGCAGTCAATCGCTCAGCGGGAGGGCGAAAATAAACTACGAGCAGTACTTC.

The chain combines TRBV4-3 with TRBJ2-1; the D gene is possibly TRBD2 (6 bases). The CDR3 has 13 amino acids. Germline V gene lookup returns CDR1 LGHNA and CDR2 YSLEER. Trimming stripped 0 bases from V and 14 bases from J, with 14 bases between. The CDR3 loop reads CASSQDPGEEEFF. CDR3 DNA sequence: TGCGCCAGCAGCCAAGATCCGGGGGAGGAGGAGTTCTTC.

This CDR3 is CASRQGYSGNTIYF. DNA for the CDR3: TGTGCCAGCAGACAGGGTTACTCTGGAAACACCATATATTTT. The gene calls are TRBV7-9 and TRBJ1-3, with a weak D call TRBD1 (6 bases). This CDR3 contains 14 residues. Per the germline V gene, CDR1 is SEHNR and CDR2 is FQNEAQ (reference sequence). Trimming shortened V by 6 bases and J by 0 bases, and 9 bases separated the two germline ends.

The chain combines TRBV12-3 or TRBV12-4 with TRBJ1-3; D is unresolved. The CDR3 is made up of 12 amino acids. The V end lost 8 bases, the J end lost 4 bases, and 9 bases lay between the germline ends. The CDR3 DNA reads TGTGCCAGCTCGGCGGGGGGAAACACCATATATTTT. Residues: CASSAGGNTIYF.

The rearrangement joins TRBV7-8 to TRBJ2-3, with 7 positions matching TRBD1. CDR3 size: 17 residues. Trimming took 0 bases from V and 0 from J; bases not matched to a gene: 6. Germline V CDR1 and CDR2: SGHVS, FQNEAQ. The CDR3 sequence: CASSLAPGQLSTDTQYF. In DNA, the CDR3 is TGTGCCAGCAGCTTAGCCCCGGGACAGTTGAGCACAGATACGCAGTATTTT. Combining the CDR3 with reference TRBV7-8 and TRBJ2-3 gives the whole variable domain GAGVSQSPRYKVAKRGQDVALRCDPISGHVSLFWYQQALGQGPEFLTYFQNEAQLDKSGLPSDRFFAERPEGSVSTLKIQRTQQEDSAVYLCASSLAPGQLSTDTQYFGPGTRLTVL.

The V and J genes are TRBV7-9 and TRBJ1-3, with D unresolved. CDR1 and CDR2 (germline): SEHNR, FQNEAQ (reference sequence). This CDR3 comprises 14 residues. The ends were cut back, 1 base at V and 4 bases at J, with 8 bases in the middle. DNA of the CDR3: TGTGCCAGCAGCTTAGAGTTTGGCGGAAACACCATATATTTT. Encoded protein: CASSLEFGGNTIYF.

This chain joins TRBV9 and TRBJ2-5; 7 bases align to TRBD2. V lost 4 bases to trimming and J lost 1 base; unmatched junction nucleotides: 7. Germline V gene sequence: CDR1 SGDLS, CDR2 YYNGEE. The CDR3 extends over 15 amino acids. The CDR3 DNA reads as TGTGCCAGCAGCAAACTAGCGCTACTCCAAGAGACCCAGTACTTC. This gives the protein CASSKLALLQETQYF.

V gene TRBV2 combines with J gene TRBJ2-3, with D hard to call. Trimming stripped 1 base from V and 5 bases from J, with 7 bases between. The CDR3 has 13 amino acids. Germline V gene data show CDR1 as SNHLY and CDR2 as FYNNEI. The CDR3 protein is CASSEGSLDTQYF. Here the CDR3 DNA reads TGTGCCAGCAGTGAAGGTTCCTTAGATACGCAGTATTTT.

Concerning this clone: The identical CDR3 is also encoded by other nucleotide sequences in the sample. The chain is built from TRBV9 and TRBJ2-7; TRBD1 matches at 9 bases. Germline loops: CDR1 SGDLS, CDR2 YYNGEE. CDR3 size: 14 residues. V was pared by 2 bases and J by 2 bases, with 2 bases of the junction left unmatched. CDR3 protein: CASSVGDRAYEQYF. CDR3 bases: TGTGCCAGCAGCGTGGGGGACAGGGCCTACGAGCAGTACTTC.

This clone was picked up a small number of times. The chain links TRBV2 to TRBJ1-1; 10 bases align to TRBD1. Losses at the gene ends were 5 bases for V and 4 bases for J; bases not matched to a gene: 4. Germline assignment: CDR1 SNHLY and CDR2 FYNNEI. The CDR3 runs 14 residues. The CDR3 protein is CASSTGQGRTEAFF. The DNA for the CDR3 is TGTGCCAGCAGTACGGGACAGGGGCGCACTGAAGCTTTCTTT. The complete variable domain, with remaining parts taken from reference TRBV2 and TRBJ1-1, reads EPEVTQTPSHQVTQMGQEVILRCVPISNHLYFYWYRQILGQKVEFLVSFYNNEISEKSEIFDDQFSVERPDGSNFTLKIRSTKLEDSAMYFCASSTGQGRTEAFFGQGTRLTVV.

The chain recombines TRBV5-4 with TRBJ1-1, with D tentatively TRBD1 (5 bases). The CDR3 has 15 amino acids. Germline lookup yields CDR1 SGHNT and CDR2 YYREEE (reference sequence). Trimming took off 0 bases at V and 2 bases at J, with 11 bases between the two ends. CDR3 sequence: CASSLDTGTNTEAFF. The CDR3 DNA sequence: TGTGCCAGCAGCTTGGATACCGGGACTAACACTGAAGCTTTCTTT.

This clone was recorded many times. This chain joins TRBV9 and TRBJ2-2; 10 bases match TRBD2. The CDR3 has 15 amino acids. The germline CDR1 and CDR2 sequences are SGDLS and YYNGEE. V lost 4 bases, J lost 8 bases, and 8 bases stayed unmatched. CDR3: CASSPSGTSVGELFF. The CDR3 DNA reads as TGTGCCAGCAGCCCCTCTGGGACTAGCGTGGGGGAGCTGTTTTTT. Full variable domain (outside the CDR3, taken from reference TRBV9 and TRBJ2-2): DSGVTQTPKHLITATGQRVTLRCSPRSGDLSVYWYQQSLDQGLQFLIQYYNGEERAKGNILERFSAQQFPDLHSELNLSSLELGDSALYFCASSPSGTSVGELFFGEGSRLTVL.

The chain is built from TRBV4-1 and TRBJ1-2; D is undetermined. The CDR3 consists of 13 residues. V was trimmed by 0 bases and J by 6 bases, leaving 8 bases between them. Germline-derived CDR1 and CDR2 are MGHRA and YSYEKL. This CDR3 is CASSQEERDGYTF. The CDR3 region has the DNA TGCGCCAGCAGCCAAGAAGAACGAGATGGCTACACCTTC.

The chain couples TRBV5-5 to TRBJ1-5, with 7 bases aligning to TRBD1. Trimming removed 3 bases from V and 0 bases from J; junction bases left unmatched: 3. The CDR3 contains 15 residues. CDR1 SGHKS and CDR2 YYEKEE come from the germline V gene (reference sequence). DNA of the CDR3: TGTGCCAGCAGCTCGAGGACAGGTAGCAATCAGCCCCAGCATTTT. Its protein product is CASSSRTGSNQPQHF.

This clone was detected only once. The V call is TRBV10-2, the J call TRBJ2-5, with D maybe TRBD2 (6 bases). The CDR3 has 12 residues. With 10 bases removed from V and 5 bases from J, the gap between germline ends came to 14 bases. Germline V gene lookup returns CDR1 WSHSY and CDR2 SAAADI. CDR3 sequence: CATRRAGETQYF. CDR3 nucleotides: TGCGCCACCCGGAGGGCCGGGGAGACCCAGTACTTC.

This clone showed up just a few times. This sequence joins TRBV7-9 and TRBJ2-5; the match to TRBD2 covers 13 bases. Trimming took 5 bases from V and 3 from J; bases not matched to a gene: 6. The CDR3 is 16 amino acids. Germline loops: CDR1 SEHNR, CDR2 FQNEAQ (reference sequence). CDR3 sequence reads: CASSLTGLAGEETQYF. The CDR3 DNA follows: TGTGCCAGCAGCCTTACCGGACTAGCGGGAGAAGAGACCCAGTACTTC.